These 12 T cell receptor beta chains originate from one sample sequenced in a study of cytomegalovirus exposure and HLA in healthy donors. This PCR relied on a set of 60 Vbeta primers and 13 Jbeta primers. The method was immunoSEQ multiplex PCR; TCRdb's version includes in-frame clones alone and lacks a portion of them. The sample includes 110,000 or so clones, 65% to 85% seen only once; the top ten take roughly 2.6%. Sequencing was performed on PBMCs. The receptor source for this set is a woman under 30 in good health and CMV-seronegative.

This clone showed up just once. V and J are TRBV28 and TRBJ2-7; 7 bases agree with TRBD1. Germline assignment: CDR1 MDHEN and CDR2 SYDVKM. The CDR3 consists of 12 residues. The trim removed 4 bases at V and 6 bases at J, leaving 3 bases unmatched. CDR3 protein: CASSSYRGEQYF. The CDR3 nucleotides are TGTGCCAGCAGTTCCTACAGGGGCGAGCAGTACTTC.

The chain links TRBV6-1 to TRBJ2-3; 7 nucleotides align to TRBD2. CDR1 and CDR2 (germline): MNHNS, SASEGT. The CDR3 consists of 15 residues. The V and J ends lost 1 base and 3 bases, in that order; junction bases with no gene match: 4. Here the CDR3 reads CASSEVPGGTDTQYF. DNA of the CDR3: TGTGCCAGCAGTGAAGTTCCGGGGGGAACAGATACGCAGTATTTT.

This clone occurred a few times. The chain is built from TRBV28 and TRBJ1-4; tentative D call: TRBD1 (6 bases). Per the germline V gene, CDR1 is MDHEN and CDR2 is SYDVKM. The germline V and J ends were trimmed by 7 bases and 0 bases, with 9 bases remaining between them. This CDR3 has 14 residues. The CDR3 sequence: CASTGGATNEKLFF. The CDR3 nucleotides are TGTGCCAGCACGGGGGGCGCAACTAATGAAAAACTGTTTTTT.

The V and J genes are TRBV5-1 and TRBJ2-5; possible D gene TRBD2, 7 bases. Germline V lookup: CDR1 SGHRS, CDR2 YFSETQ. The CDR3 has 13 residues. The V gene lost 7 bases and the J gene lost 4 bases, with 14 bases spanning the gap. CDR3 loop: CASFGGGRETQYF. The CDR3 DNA is TGCGCCAGCTTTGGGGGGGGGCGAGAGACCCAGTACTTC. Combining the CDR3 with reference TRBV5-1 and TRBJ2-5 gives the whole variable domain KAGVTQTPRYLIKTRGQQVTLSCSPISGHRSVSWYQQTPGQGLQFLFEYFSETQRNKGNFPGRFSGRQFSNSRSEMNVSTLELGDSALYLCASFGGGRETQYFGPGTRLLVL.

The V call is TRBV2, the J call TRBJ1-5; the D gene is possibly TRBD1 (6 bases). Between the trimmed V and J ends, which lost 4 bases and 1 base, there was a span of 11 bases. CDR1 SNHLY and CDR2 FYNNEI come from the germline V gene. The CDR3 runs to 15 residues. The CDR3 is CASSAGGASNQPQHF. The DNA of the CDR3 is TGTGCCAGCAGTGCTGGGGGGGCGAGCAATCAGCCCCAGCATTTT.

The gene calls are TRBV28 and TRBJ2-7; unclear D gene. The CDR3 contains 12 residues. CDR1 is MDHEN and CDR2 is SYDVKM in the germline V gene. The ends were cut back, 4 bases at V and 7 bases at J, with 11 bases in the middle. This CDR3 is CASSSTPMEQYF. The CDR3 DNA reads as TGTGCCAGCAGTTCCACACCCATGGAGCAGTACTTC.

CDR3 loop: CASSVSGGGTDTQYF. The DNA of the CDR3 is TGTGCCAGCAGCGTAAGCGGGGGGGGCACAGATACGCAGTATTTT. The J gene is TRBJ2-3, the V gene TRBV9; 10 bases are shared with TRBD2. J was trimmed by 1 base and V by 1 base; bases with no gene match: 0. This CDR3 is built from 15 residues. Germline-derived CDR1 and CDR2 are SGDLS and YYNGEE.

The rearrangement links TRBV7-2 to TRBJ2-2, with a possible D match to TRBD1 (5 bases). V lost 3 bases, J lost 2 bases, and 7 bases lay in between. The length of the CDR3 is 14 residues. Per germline, CDR1 SGHTA and CDR2 FQGNSA. The CDR3 protein is CASSFWGNTGELFF. CDR3 DNA: TGTGCCAGCAGCTTTTGGGGCAACACCGGGGAGCTGTTTTTT.

V and J are TRBV6-4 and TRBJ2-1; 9 nucleotides align to TRBD2. The CDR3 has 15 amino acids. After removal of 5 bases from V and 6 bases from J, the junction contained 8 bases not matched to a gene. Germline values: CDR1 MRHNA, CDR2 SNTAGT. CDR3 residues: CASSPVSGSGNEQFF. CDR3 nucleotide sequence: TGTGCCAGCAGTCCCGTTAGCGGGAGTGGCAATGAGCAGTTCTTC.

This clone has just a few counts. The rearrangement uses TRBV4-3 and TRBJ2-1; possible D gene TRBD1, 5 bases. V was clipped by 1 base and J by 0 bases, with 13 bases between them. The CDR3 runs 17 residues. Germline V gene data show CDR1 as LGHNA and CDR2 as YSLEER. The CDR3 nucleotides read TGCGCCAGCAGCCAAGCTAAGGGGATGAGCTCCTACAATGAGCAGTTCTTC. Translating gives CASSQAKGMSSYNEQFF.

The gene calls are TRBV5-1 and TRBJ1-1; no clear D. The CDR3 has 13 residues. The germline V and J ends were trimmed by 2 bases and 3 bases, with 8 bases remaining between them. CDR1 and CDR2 from the germline V gene are SGHRS and YFSETQ. CDR3 bases: TGCGCCAGCAGCTTCGCACCGGACACTGAAGCTTTCTTT. It encodes CASSFAPDTEAFF.

This chain uses TRBV19 with TRBJ2-5; possible D gene TRBD2, 6 bases. Trimming took off 8 bases at V and 5 bases at J, with 15 bases between the two ends. The CDR3 is 13 residues long. The germline V gene encodes CDR1 LNHDA and CDR2 SQIVND (reference sequence). The DNA for the CDR3 is TGTGCCAGTGGAGCGTCGACTAGGGAGACCCAGTACTTC. Protein product: CASGASTRETQYF.